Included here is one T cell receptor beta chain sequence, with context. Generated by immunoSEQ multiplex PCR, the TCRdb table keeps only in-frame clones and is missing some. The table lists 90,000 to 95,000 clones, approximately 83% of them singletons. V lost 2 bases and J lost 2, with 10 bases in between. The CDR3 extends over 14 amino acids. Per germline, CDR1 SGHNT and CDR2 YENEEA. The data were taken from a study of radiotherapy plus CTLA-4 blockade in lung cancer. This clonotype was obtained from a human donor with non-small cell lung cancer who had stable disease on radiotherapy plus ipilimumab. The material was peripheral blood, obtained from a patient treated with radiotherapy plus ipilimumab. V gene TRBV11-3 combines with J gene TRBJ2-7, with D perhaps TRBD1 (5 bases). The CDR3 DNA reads TGTGCCAGCAGCTTACGGCAGGGTACCTACGAGCAGTACTTC. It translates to CASSLRQGTYEQYF.